This TCR beta chain was recorded in a study of CD8+ T cells in alopecia areata. CDR3 size: 8 residues. V lost 7 bases, J lost 4 bases, and 1 base lay in between. The V gene's germline CDR1 is DFQATT and CDR2 SNEGSKA (reference sequence). RNA, once extracted, was reverse transcribed into cDNA for use as the sequencing template. Some clones are missing from TCRdb's copy, which holds only in-frame ones; the method was immunoSEQ multiplex PCR. This sample yields 110,000 to 150,000 clones, of which roughly three fifths are seen a single time; about 6% belongs to the top ten. The V gene is TRBV20-1, the J gene TRBJ2-5; D is unclear. Sequenced material: CD4+ T cells sorted from blood, taken at week 0. The TCR originated in a human donor with alopecia areata. For the CDR3, the DNA is TGCAGTGGAGAGACCCAGTACTTC. Encoded protein: CSGETQYF.